This note documents a single TCR beta chain sequence. The record originates from a study of blood T cell repertoires in COVID-19. There are 15 residues in the CDR3. In germline, CDR1 is SGHRS, CDR2 YFSETQ. The J segment lost 6 bases and the V segment lost 4 bases, leaving 7 bases of the junction unmatched. Methods used by the authors: Amplification with reference gene primers provided the estimates of nucleated cell counts. Repertoires were generated with immunoSEQ multiplex PCR, while TCRdb's copy carries only in-frame clones and drops some. The V and J calls and the clone size are those of that table, but D and trimming were determined from the DNA. The data contain approximately 16,000 clones, around 77% of them singletons.

Sequencing was carried out using peripheral blood. The chain employs TRBV5-1 and TRBJ2-2; 9 bases fit TRBD1. The sequence came from a human donor in a cohort sampled during active COVID-19. CDR3 DNA sequence: TGCGCCAGCAGCCATGGGACAGGGTTAGCCGGGGAGCTGTTTTTT. Protein: CASSHGTGLAGELFF.